Listed below are T cell receptor beta chains from one sample, sequenced in a study of blood T cell repertoires in COVID-19. Sequenced by immunoSEQ multiplex PCR; TCRdb stores in-frame clones only, minus some. The table has under 150,000 clones, about nine tenths seen once; the top ten hold around 26%. Sequenced sample: peripheral blood. These TCRs come from a human donor in a cohort sampled during active COVID-19. Both conserved end residues are part of each CDR3. D genes are given only for firm matches. The listing skips clone size in some rows; elsewhere it reads once, few, many or a size class.

CDR3 DNA: TGTGCCAGCGTCCGGGACAGGGCGACTGAAGCTTTCTTT
CDR3 protein: CASVRDRATEAFF
V gene: TRBV6-5
clone size: -
D gene: TRBD1
J gene: TRBJ1-1

CDR3 DNA: TGCAGTGCTAGTAACGGGTACGGCACAGATACGCAGTATTTT
CDR3 protein: CSASNGYGTDTQYF
V gene: TRBV20-1
clone size: once
D gene: -
J gene: TRBJ2-3

CDR3 DNA: TGTGCCAGCAGCTTAGGGCTAGCGGGGAAGTACGTCCCAGATACGCAGTATTTT
CDR3 protein: CASSLGLAGKYVPDTQYF
V gene: TRBV13
clone size: -
D gene: TRBD2
J gene: TRBJ2-3

CDR3 DNA: TGTGCCAGCAGTTACGGAGGGGGGGAGTTGACTGAAGCTTTCTTT
CDR3 protein: CASSYGGGELTEAFF
V gene: TRBV6-2/TRBV6-3
clone size: -
D gene: -
J gene: TRBJ1-1

CDR3 DNA: TGTGCCAGCAGTTACCCGGGACAGGGGGCAGGCGAGCAGTACTTC
CDR3 protein: CASSYPGQGAGEQYF
V gene: TRBV6-5
clone size: -
D gene: TRBD1
J gene: TRBJ2-7

CDR3 DNA: TGTGCCAGTAGTATAGAACTTATGAATGAGCAGTTCTTC
CDR3 protein: CASSIELMNEQFF
V gene: TRBV19
clone size: -
D gene: -
J gene: TRBJ2-1

CDR3 DNA: TGTGCCTCTCGGGAGAATTCACCCCTCCACTTT
CDR3 protein: CASRENSPLHF
V gene: TRBV6-5
clone size: once
D gene: -
J gene: TRBJ1-6

CDR3 DNA: TGTGCCAGCAGTGACCTGCGGGCCAAACAGCGGGGCAATCAGCCCCAGCATTTT
CDR3 protein: CASSDLRAKQRGNQPQHF
V gene: TRBV6-1
clone size: -
D gene: -
J gene: TRBJ1-5

CDR3 DNA: TGTGCCAGCAGCTTAGTTCAAAGAGCGCCAGATGGTACGCAGTATTTT
CDR3 protein: CASSLVQRAPDGTQYF
V gene: TRBV7-9
clone size: once
D gene: -
J gene: TRBJ2-3

CDR3 DNA: TGTGCCAGCACGACAGGGACGTACACTGAAGCTTTCTTT
CDR3 protein: CASTTGTYTEAFF
V gene: TRBV2
clone size: -
D gene: TRBD1
J gene: TRBJ1-1

CDR3 DNA: TGTGCCAGCAGAATAGCCGGGACAGGTAGCGAAGCTTTCTTT
CDR3 protein: CASRIAGTGSEAFF
V gene: TRBV13
clone size: -
D gene: TRBD1
J gene: TRBJ1-1

CDR3 DNA: TGTGCCACCAGTGATCCGACAGGTCCCCGGATGACTAATGAAAAACTGTTTTTT
CDR3 protein: CATSDPTGPRMTNEKLFF
V gene: TRBV24-1
clone size: -
D gene: -
J gene: TRBJ1-4

CDR3 DNA: TGCGCCAGCAGCCAAGATAGTTCCGTTCAGCCCCAGCATTTT
CDR3 protein: CASSQDSSVQPQHF
V gene: TRBV4-3
clone size: -
D gene: -
J gene: TRBJ1-5

CDR3 DNA: TGTGCCAGCAGATCCTGGGACAGCACCGGGGAGCTGTTTTTT
CDR3 protein: CASRSWDSTGELFF
V gene: TRBV6-5
clone size: once
D gene: TRBD1
J gene: TRBJ2-2

CDR3 DNA: TGTGCCAGGATTCGATGGGACTTTAAATACGAGCAGTACTTC
CDR3 protein: CARIRWDFKYEQYF
V gene: TRBV7-2
clone size: once
D gene: -
J gene: TRBJ2-7

CDR3 DNA: TGTGCCACCAGCACTACCGGGACACTCGGAGGTCAGCCCCAGCATTTT
CDR3 protein: CATSTTGTLGGQPQHF
V gene: TRBV15
clone size: -
D gene: -
J gene: TRBJ1-5

CDR3 DNA: TGTGCCAGCAGCAAAGCGCTCGCGGGGGCGCATCACGCGAACACCGGGGAGCTGTTTTTT
CDR3 protein: CASSKALAGAHHANTGELFF
V gene: TRBV21-1
clone size: once
D gene: -
J gene: TRBJ2-2

CDR3 DNA: TGTGCCAGCAGCGCGGGTAAGAGGGATCGAGAGACCCAGTACTTC
CDR3 protein: CASSAGKRDRETQYF
V gene: TRBV9
clone size: -
D gene: -
J gene: TRBJ2-5

CDR3 DNA: TGTGCCAGTAGCCTTTCTAGCCGGTATGGCTACACCTTC
CDR3 protein: CASSLSSRYGYTF
V gene: TRBV19
clone size: -
D gene: -
J gene: TRBJ1-2

CDR3 DNA: TGTGCCACCCAGGACAGGCGAACCTATGGCTACACCTTC
CDR3 protein: CATQDRRTYGYTF
V gene: TRBV24-1
clone size: -
D gene: TRBD1
J gene: TRBJ1-2

CDR3 DNA: TGTGCCAGCAGTTCACAGGGCTACGAGCAGTACTTC
CDR3 protein: CASSSQGYEQYF
V gene: TRBV11-2
clone size: once
D gene: -
J gene: TRBJ2-7

CDR3 DNA: TGTGCCAGCAGCTTAAGTAGGGGGGGTGAAAAACTGTTTTTT
CDR3 protein: CASSLSRGGEKLFF
V gene: TRBV7-2
clone size: once
D gene: -
J gene: TRBJ1-4

CDR3 DNA: TGTGCCAGCAGTTTCGGTATGAAGCAGTTCTTC
CDR3 protein: CASSFGMKQFF
V gene: TRBV12-3/TRBV12-4
clone size: -
D gene: -
J gene: TRBJ2-1

CDR3 DNA: TGTGCCAGCAGCTGGGGGGTAGCGCGCGATACGCAGTATTTT
CDR3 protein: CASSWGVARDTQYF
V gene: TRBV7-2
clone size: -
D gene: -
J gene: TRBJ2-3

CDR3 DNA: TGTGCCAGCAGCTGGGGGAGGGGCCTCACAGATACGCAGTATTTT
CDR3 protein: CASSWGRGLTDTQYF
V gene: TRBV7-9
clone size: -
D gene: TRBD2
J gene: TRBJ2-3

CDR3 DNA: TGTGCCAGCAGCCAAGGTTCTACTAACTATGGCTACACCTTC
CDR3 protein: CASSQGSTNYGYTF
V gene: TRBV3-1/TRBV3-2
clone size: -
D gene: -
J gene: TRBJ1-2

CDR3 DNA: TGCGCCAGCAGCCCCCCCGGGGGGCATGAGCAGTTCTTC
CDR3 protein: CASSPPGGHEQFF
V gene: TRBV5-1
clone size: -
D gene: -
J gene: TRBJ2-1

CDR3 DNA: TGTGCCAGCAGTTTGAGTAACTACGACGAGCAGTACTTC
CDR3 protein: CASSLSNYDEQYF
V gene: TRBV27
clone size: -
D gene: -
J gene: TRBJ2-7

CDR3 DNA: TGTGCCAGCAGCCGGACAGGGAGACTCTCCTACGAGCAGTACTTC
CDR3 protein: CASSRTGRLSYEQYF
V gene: TRBV13
clone size: once
D gene: TRBD1
J gene: TRBJ2-7

CDR3 DNA: TGTGCCAGCAGTGGAGCCCTTAACACCGGGGAGCTGTTTTTT
CDR3 protein: CASSGALNTGELFF
V gene: TRBV6-1
clone size: -
D gene: -
J gene: TRBJ2-2

CDR3 DNA: TGCGCCAGGTTACTCCCCTGGGGAGGAACCTCCTCTGGAAACACCATATATTTT
CDR3 protein: CARLLPWGGTSSGNTIYF
V gene: TRBV23-1
clone size: few
D gene: -
J gene: TRBJ1-3

CDR3 DNA: TGTGCCAGCAGCCTCCCTCACAGGGGAGAGGAGACCCAGTACTTC
CDR3 protein: CASSLPHRGEETQYF
V gene: TRBV5-6
clone size: -
D gene: TRBD1
J gene: TRBJ2-5

CDR3 DNA: TGTGCCAGCAGCCTGCAAGGGGCAGGGGGGTACAATGAGCAGTTCTTC
CDR3 protein: CASSLQGAGGYNEQFF
V gene: TRBV14
clone size: -
D gene: -
J gene: TRBJ2-1

CDR3 DNA: TGTGCCACCAGTGATAGCTATAGCAATCAGCCCCAGCATTTT
CDR3 protein: CATSDSYSNQPQHF
V gene: TRBV24-1
clone size: -
D gene: -
J gene: TRBJ1-5

CDR3 DNA: TGTGCCAGCAGCCGCCCCTGGCCTAGCGGGGGCGCCTACAATGAGCAGTTCTTC
CDR3 protein: CASSRPWPSGGAYNEQFF
V gene: TRBV7-9
clone size: -
D gene: TRBD2
J gene: TRBJ2-1

CDR3 DNA: TGTGCCAGCAGCTTGCGTCCTAACAGGGGGAACACTGAAGCTTTCTTT
CDR3 protein: CASSLRPNRGNTEAFF
V gene: TRBV5-4
clone size: -
D gene: TRBD1
J gene: TRBJ1-1

CDR3 DNA: TGTGCCAGTAGTCTCCGGGACAGGGGGCGTGGGAATCAGCCCCAGCATTTT
CDR3 protein: CASSLRDRGRGNQPQHF
V gene: TRBV19
clone size: -
D gene: TRBD1
J gene: TRBJ1-5

CDR3 DNA: TGTGCCAGCAGTGAAGCTTTTAAAGGGACAGGCTATGGCTACACCTTC
CDR3 protein: CASSEAFKGTGYGYTF
V gene: TRBV6-1
clone size: -
D gene: TRBD1
J gene: TRBJ1-2

CDR3 DNA: TGTGCCAGTAGTATCAGGAACACTGAAGCTTTCTTT
CDR3 protein: CASSIRNTEAFF
V gene: TRBV19
clone size: -
D gene: -
J gene: TRBJ1-1

CDR3 DNA: TGTGCCAGCAGCCGAACCGGAGGGACAGGAACAAGAACCGGGGAGCTGTTTTTT
CDR3 protein: CASSRTGGTGTRTGELFF
V gene: TRBV5-6
clone size: -
D gene: TRBD1
J gene: TRBJ2-2

CDR3 DNA: TGCGCCAGCAGCTTGGGGGTACCAGGGCGAGAGCAGTACTTC
CDR3 protein: CASSLGVPGREQYF
V gene: TRBV5-1
clone size: -
D gene: -
J gene: TRBJ2-7

CDR3 DNA: TGTGCCAGCAGTTTACAGGGGCACTATGGCTACACCTTC
CDR3 protein: CASSLQGHYGYTF
V gene: TRBV12-3/TRBV12-4
clone size: -
D gene: -
J gene: TRBJ1-2

CDR3 DNA: TGTGCCAGCAGCGTCCTGGGCAGGCCTGATGAAAAACTGTTTTTT
CDR3 protein: CASSVLGRPDEKLFF
V gene: TRBV9
clone size: -
D gene: -
J gene: TRBJ1-4

CDR3 DNA: TGTGCCAGCAGCTTGGGGACAGCTTATGGCGCAGATACGCAGTATTTT
CDR3 protein: CASSLGTAYGADTQYF
V gene: TRBV7-3
clone size: -
D gene: TRBD1
J gene: TRBJ2-3

CDR3 DNA: TGTGCCAGCAGCTTAGTCCTCGGGTCCCGGCATGAGCAGTTCTTC
CDR3 protein: CASSLVLGSRHEQFF
V gene: TRBV11-2
clone size: -
D gene: -
J gene: TRBJ2-1

CDR3 DNA: TGCGCCAGCAGCCAAGATCTGGAGACTAGGAACACAGATACGCAGTATTTT
CDR3 protein: CASSQDLETRNTDTQYF
V gene: TRBV4-1
clone size: once
D gene: -
J gene: TRBJ2-3

CDR3 DNA: TGTGCCAGCTCACCAGATGCGCTCGCAACTAATGAAAAACTGTTTTTT
CDR3 protein: CASSPDALATNEKLFF
V gene: TRBV18
clone size: -
D gene: -
J gene: TRBJ1-4

CDR3 DNA: TGTGCCAGCAGCGGGTCGCGCGGAGGGGAGTTAAGTCGGAACACCATATATTTT
CDR3 protein: CASSGSRGGELSRNTIYF
V gene: TRBV9
clone size: -
D gene: -
J gene: TRBJ1-3

CDR3 DNA: TGCGCCAGCAGCTCCGGACAGGTCAGGGATGAGCAGTTCTTC
CDR3 protein: CASSSGQVRDEQFF
V gene: TRBV5-1
clone size: -
D gene: TRBD1
J gene: TRBJ2-1

CDR3 DNA: TGCAGTGCTAGCCCGCCGGGTGAGCAGTTCTTC
CDR3 protein: CSASPPGEQFF
V gene: TRBV20-1
clone size: -
D gene: -
J gene: TRBJ2-1

CDR3 DNA: TGTGCCAGCAGCCACAAAGGGCTAGCGGACTACGAGCAGTACTTC
CDR3 protein: CASSHKGLADYEQYF
V gene: TRBV5-4
clone size: -
D gene: TRBD2
J gene: TRBJ2-7

CDR3 DNA: TGTGCCAGCTCACCGGGACAGGGTTTATACGAGCAGTACTTC
CDR3 protein: CASSPGQGLYEQYF
V gene: TRBV18
clone size: once
D gene: TRBD1
J gene: TRBJ2-7

CDR3 DNA: TGTGCCAGCAGCTTGCCCCCTAGCGGGGGGGGCTACGAGCAGTACTTC
CDR3 protein: CASSLPPSGGGYEQYF
V gene: TRBV5-6
clone size: -
D gene: TRBD2
J gene: TRBJ2-7

CDR3 DNA: TGTGCCATCAGTGAGTCGTATCTCCCGAACACTGAAGCTTTCTTT
CDR3 protein: CAISESYLPNTEAFF
V gene: TRBV10-3
clone size: -
D gene: -
J gene: TRBJ1-1

CDR3 DNA: TGCGCCAGCAGCTTGCTTGGTGACATGAACACTGAAGCTTTCTTT
CDR3 protein: CASSLLGDMNTEAFF
V gene: TRBV5-1
clone size: -
D gene: -
J gene: TRBJ1-1

CDR3 DNA: TGTGCCAGCAGTTACAACCACCCCGGGACAGGGAATGTCCGTACTGAAGCTTTCTTT
CDR3 protein: CASSYNHPGTGNVRTEAFF
V gene: TRBV6-2/TRBV6-3
clone size: -
D gene: TRBD1
J gene: TRBJ1-1

CDR3 DNA: TGCGCCAGCAGCCAACCCGGACAGGGGAATACTGAAGCTTTCTTT
CDR3 protein: CASSQPGQGNTEAFF
V gene: TRBV4-1
clone size: -
D gene: TRBD1
J gene: TRBJ1-1

CDR3 DNA: TGTGCCAGCAGCTTTGGGGCGACCCCCCAGTCCGAGCAGTACTTC
CDR3 protein: CASSFGATPQSEQYF
V gene: TRBV11-1
clone size: -
D gene: -
J gene: TRBJ2-7

CDR3 DNA: TGTGCCAGCAGTTACTCATCGGGTGAAGCTTTCTTT
CDR3 protein: CASSYSSGEAFF
V gene: TRBV6-5
clone size: -
D gene: -
J gene: TRBJ1-1

CDR3 DNA: TGTGCCAGCAGTCCGGGACAGAACTACGAGCAGTACTTC
CDR3 protein: CASSPGQNYEQYF
V gene: TRBV12-3/TRBV12-4
clone size: -
D gene: TRBD1
J gene: TRBJ2-7